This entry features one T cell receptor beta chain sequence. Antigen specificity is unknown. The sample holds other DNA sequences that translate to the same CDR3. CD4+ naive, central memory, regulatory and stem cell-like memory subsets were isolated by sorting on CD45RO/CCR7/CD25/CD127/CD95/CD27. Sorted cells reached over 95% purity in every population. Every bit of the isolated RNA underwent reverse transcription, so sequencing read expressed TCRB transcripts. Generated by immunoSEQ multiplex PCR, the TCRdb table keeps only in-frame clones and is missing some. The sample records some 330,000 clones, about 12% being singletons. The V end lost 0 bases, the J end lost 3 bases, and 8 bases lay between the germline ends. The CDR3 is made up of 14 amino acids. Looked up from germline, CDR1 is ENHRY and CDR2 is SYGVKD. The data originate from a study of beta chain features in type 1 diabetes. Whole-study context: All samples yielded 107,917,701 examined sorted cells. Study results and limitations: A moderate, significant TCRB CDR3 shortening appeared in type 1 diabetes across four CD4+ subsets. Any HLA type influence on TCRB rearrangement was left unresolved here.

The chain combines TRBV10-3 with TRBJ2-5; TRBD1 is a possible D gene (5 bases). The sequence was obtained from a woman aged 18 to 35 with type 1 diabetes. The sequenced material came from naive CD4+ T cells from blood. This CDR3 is CAISESNRKETQYF. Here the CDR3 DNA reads TGTGCCATCAGTGAGTCTAACAGGAAAGAGACCCAGTACTTC.